These 22 T cell receptor beta chains came from one sample sequenced in a study of beta chain features in type 1 diabetes. General study findings and limits: Moderate yet significant TCRB CDR3 shortening was seen in Type 1 diabetes patients in all four CD4+ subsets.

Antigens of these TCRs are unknown. The investigators reverse transcribed all of the isolated RNA, so they sequenced expressed TCRB transcripts. Generated by immunoSEQ multiplex PCR, the TCRdb table keeps only in-frame clones and is missing some. The table lists around 53,000 clones, approximately 60% of them singletons. Material for sequencing was stem cell memory CD4+ T cells from blood. These TCRs come from a woman aged 25-40 years with type 1 diabetes.

Points on this clone: An end of the junction differs from the germline gene, which may be a read error. The rearrangement links TRBV14 to TRBJ1-4; D gene uncertain. The CDR3 has 8 residues. Germline-derived CDR1 and CDR2 are SGHDN and FVKESK. CDR3 loop: CRDEKLFF. The CDR3 DNA is TGCCGTGATGAAAAACTGTTTTTT.

The chain is built from TRBV29-1 and TRBJ2-7; 7 nucleotides align to TRBD1. Germline trimming cut 6 bases from V and 0 bases from J; bases unmatched to any gene: 8. The CDR3 sequence is 14 residues long. In germline, CDR1 is SQVTM, CDR2 ANQGSEA. The CDR3 sequence: CSVYRDSDSYEQYF. CDR3 bases: TGCAGCGTGTACCGGGACAGCGACTCCTACGAGCAGTACTTC.

V and J are TRBV28 and TRBJ2-5, with D possibly being TRBD1 (6 bases). The germline CDR1 and CDR2 sequences are MDHEN and SYDVKM. The V gene lost 5 bases and the J gene lost 5 bases, with 18 bases spanning the gap. The CDR3 totals 15 residues. CDR3 amino acids: CASSPIQGRRETQYF. The CDR3, as DNA: TGTGCCAGCAGTCCCATACAGGGTCGGAGGGAGACCCAGTACTTC.

The CDR3 reads CASSQDRYYEQYF. CDR3 in DNA: TGTGCCAGCAGCCAAGACAGATACTACGAGCAGTACTTC. The rearrangement uses TRBV7-2 and TRBJ2-5, with D maybe TRBD1 (5 bases). With the DNA end fitting TRBJ2-7 better, the J assignment may be wrong. Germline V gene lookup returns CDR1 SGHTA and CDR2 FQGNSA. The CDR3 is 13 residues long.

This clone was observed a few times. This sequence joins TRBV7-9 and TRBJ2-2; D is uncertain. The V and J ends lost 3 bases and 3 bases respectively, with 8 bases between them. CDR1 and CDR2 (germline): SEHNR, FQNEAQ (reference sequence). This CDR3 region has 14 residues. CDR3 region: CASSFDPDTGELFF. The CDR3, as DNA: TGTGCCAGCAGCTTCGATCCGGACACCGGGGAGCTGTTTTTT.

This sequence joins TRBV5-1 and TRBJ2-7; 7 bases are a match to TRBD2. Germline assignment: CDR1 SGHRS and CDR2 YFSETQ. There are 17 residues in the CDR3. The V gene end was trimmed by 4 bases and the J gene end by 1 base; junction bases not matched to a gene: 14. CDR3 amino acids: CASSPGPFSGWSYEQYF. The CDR3 DNA is TGCGCCAGCAGCCCCGGCCCGTTTAGCGGGTGGTCCTACGAGCAGTACTTC.

The J gene is TRBJ1-2, the V gene TRBV5-4, with D perhaps matching TRBD1 (6 bases). V lost 4 bases and J 2 bases, leaving 9 bases between the germline ends. The germline gives CDR1 SGHNT, CDR2 YYREEE (reference sequence). The CDR3 has 13 residues. The CDR3 here is CASSPDRNYGYTF. The CDR3 DNA sequence: TGTGCCAGCAGCCCGGACAGAAACTATGGCTACACCTTC.

CDR3 residues: CASRPRDRGPGELFF. The CDR3 DNA sequence: TGTGCCAGCAGACCCCGGGACAGGGGTCCCGGGGAGCTGTTTTTT. The chain joins TRBV6-5 to TRBJ2-2, with 10 positions matching TRBD1. V lost 6 bases, J lost 6 bases, and 7 bases stayed unmatched. This CDR3 spans 15 amino acids. The germline V gene encodes CDR1 MNHEY and CDR2 SVGAGI.

This clone was picked up a small number of times. The chain recombines TRBV29-1 with TRBJ1-2; D is perhaps TRBD1 (5 bases). The germline gives CDR1 SQVTM, CDR2 ANQGSEA. The length of the CDR3 is 13 residues. V lost 7 bases, J lost 8 bases, and 20 bases lay in between. The CDR3 bases are TGCAGCGGCGGTGGGGGGAAGACGCGCGGCTACACCTTC. Amino acid sequence: CSGGGGKTRGYTF.

This clone was seen only a few times. V and J are TRBV18 and TRBJ2-1, with a tentative D call TRBD1 (7 bases). This CDR3 has 16 amino acids. Trimming cost V 3 bases and J 7 bases, with 19 bases left between them. CDR1 and CDR2 from the germline V gene are KGHSH and LQKENI. CDR3 sequence (DNA): TGTGCCAGCTCACCGCCTCAGGGGGGCTTGTTGAATGAGCAGTTCTTC. Amino acids: CASSPPQGGLLNEQFF.

Only a few counts were recorded for this clone. CDR3 in DNA: TGTGCCAGCGACCCCCAGGGACTAAACTCTGGGGCCAACGTCCTGACTTTC. Protein product: CASDPQGLNSGANVLTF. V and J are TRBV2 and TRBJ2-6; the match to TRBD2 covers 7 bases. Losses at the gene ends were 8 bases for V and 0 bases for J; bases not matched to a gene: 10. The CDR3 sequence is 17 residues long. Germline-derived CDR1 and CDR2 are SNHLY and FYNNEI. The whole variable domain, filled in from reference TRBV2 and TRBJ2-6, reads EPEVTQTPSHQVTQMGQEVILRCVPISNHLYFYWYRQILGQKVEFLVSFYNNEISEKSEIFDDQFSVERPDGSNFTLKIRSTKLEDSAMYFCASDPQGLNSGANVLTFGAGSRLTVL.

This sequence joins TRBV19 and TRBJ2-1, with 9 bases identical to TRBD2. Germline values: CDR1 LNHDA, CDR2 SQIVND (reference sequence). The CDR3 consists of 16 residues. V dropped 4 bases and J dropped 4; count of bases not matched to a gene: 8. The CDR3 nucleotides read TGTGCCAGTAGTAAGGAGCGGGAGGTCGAGTACAATGAGCAGTTCTTC. Amino acid sequence: CASSKEREVEYNEQFF.

J is TRBJ1-1 and V is TRBV2; the match to TRBD1 covers 8 bases. V trimming: 5 bases; J trimming: 8 bases; junction bases outside the gene matches: 10. The CDR3 runs to 14 residues. CDR1 is SNHLY and CDR2 is FYNNEI in the germline V gene. CDR3 nucleotide sequence: TGTGCCAGCAGTACACCGGGACAGGTTCGAGAAGCTTTCTTT. It codes for CASSTPGQVREAFF.

J is TRBJ2-5 and V is TRBV7-3; 10 bases are shared with TRBD2. Trimming at V came to 5 bases and at J to 5 bases, leaving 5 bases not matched to a gene. The CDR3 is 14 residues long. The germline V gene encodes CDR1 SGHTA and CDR2 FQGTGA. In DNA, the CDR3 is TGTGCCAGCAGCACAGCGGGAGGGCTTGAGACCCAGTACTTC. Amino acids: CASSTAGGLETQYF. The full variable domain, in which reference TRBV7-3 and TRBJ2-5 provide the parts outside the CDR3, is GAGVSQTPSNKVTEKGKYVELRCDPISGHTALYWYRQSLGQGPEFLIYFQGTGAADDSGLPNDRFFAVRPEGSVSTLKIQRTERGDSAVYLCASSTAGGLETQYFGPGTRLLVL.

The rearrangement uses TRBV14 and TRBJ2-1; 11 bases fit TRBD2. Germline values: CDR1 SGHDN, CDR2 FVKESK. After removal of 5 bases from V and 13 bases from J, the junction contained 10 bases not matched to a gene. The CDR3 sequence is 14 residues long. CDR3: CASSRTSGSTPQFF. CDR3 in DNA: TGTGCCAGCAGCAGAACTAGCGGGAGCACCCCCCAGTTCTTC.

The chain combines TRBV2 with TRBJ1-1; 9 bases are shared with TRBD1. The germline CDR1 and CDR2 sequences are SNHLY and FYNNEI. The junction had 7 bases not matched to a gene; V was cut back by 0 bases and J by 5 bases. This CDR3 is built from 16 residues. The CDR3 protein is CASSEARDRAWTEAFF. CDR3 DNA sequence: TGTGCCAGCAGTGAAGCTCGGGACAGGGCGTGGACTGAAGCTTTCTTT.

The rearrangement links TRBV6-1 to TRBJ1-5; D is perhaps TRBD1 (6 bases). Germline values: CDR1 MNHNS, CDR2 SASEGT. The germline V and J ends were trimmed by 4 bases and 3 bases, with 10 bases remaining between them. The CDR3 has 14 amino acids. The CDR3 DNA sequence: TGTGCCAGCAGTGTCCGGGACATCAATCAGCCCCAGCATTTT. Its translation: CASSVRDINQPQHF.

The chain carries TRBV6-6 and TRBJ1-3; the D gene is possibly TRBD1 (6 bases). This CDR3 has 14 amino acids. With 6 bases removed from V and 1 base from J, the gap between germline ends came to 10 bases. The germline CDR1 and CDR2 sequences are MNHNY and SVGAGI (reference sequence). The CDR3 nucleotides are TGTGCCAGCAGAGGACAGTCATCTGGAAACACCATATATTTT. Amino acids: CASRGQSSGNTIYF.

This clone appeared a few times. This chain joins TRBV13 and TRBJ1-3, with D unclear. CDR1 is PRHDT and CDR2 is FYEKMQ in the germline V gene (reference sequence). V lost 2 bases and J 1 base, leaving 12 bases between the germline ends. The CDR3 length is 16 residues. The CDR3: CASSLLVHGSGNTIYF. The CDR3 DNA sequence: TGTGCCAGCAGCTTACTAGTTCACGGGTCTGGAAACACCATATATTTT.

The genes are TRBV27 and TRBJ1-4, with D tentatively TRBD1 (5 bases). This CDR3 contains 14 residues. The germline CDR1 and CDR2 sequences are MNHEY and SMNVEV (reference sequence). The V gene lost 5 bases and the J gene lost 8 bases, with 15 bases spanning the gap. In DNA, the CDR3 is TGTGCCAGCAGTCAGGTTCAGGGAAGAGAAAAACTGTTTTTT. Translating it yields CASSQVQGREKLFF.

In this sample, this clone turned up a few times. V and J are TRBV29-1 and TRBJ2-1; TRBD1 might be the D (5 bases). This CDR3 contains 11 residues. The V end lost 6 bases, the J end lost 9 bases, and 12 bases lay between the germline ends. CDR1 and CDR2 (germline): SQVTM, ANQGSEA. This CDR3 reads CSVPRVAEQFF. The CDR3 DNA is TGCAGCGTGCCCAGGGTGGCTGAGCAGTTCTTC.

A few counts support this clone. The V and J genes are TRBV29-1 and TRBJ2-3, with D possibly matching TRBD1 (8 bases). Germline CDR1 reads SQVTM; CDR2 reads ANQGSEA. V dropped 7 bases and J dropped 4 bases, with 21 bases sitting between them. There are 15 residues in the CDR3. The CDR3 DNA sequence: TGCAGCGCCCGCCGCAACAGGGGGAGGGCAGATACGCAGTATTTT. It translates to CSARRNRGRADTQYF.